This T cell receptor beta chain was observed in a study of regulatory T cells in long-lasting Graves disease. Study findings and constraints: TRBV28 was favored in persistent disease, as were TRBJ1-2 and TRBJ2-5.

Indicated time point: persistent/refractory GD, antithyroid drugs over 5 years with positive TRAb. PBMC-derived RNA was used for the TCR library. The authors diagnosed Graves' disease using American Thyroid Association guidelines. Blood from the periphery, nine milliliters in all, was drawn into EDTA tubes. CDR3 regions were amplified by Arm-PCR using iRepertoire HTBI primers to build TCR beta libraries. Study processing details: Detected in the samples were about 60 TRBV and over 11 TRBJ segments. One entry per CDR3 protein, called by TCRdb with MiXCR from the multiplex PCR reads. The V and J calls were not made by the authors but by TCRdb's processing. The data contain over 300,000 distinct CDR3 sequences, less than 20% of them singletons. To note about this clonotype: No antigen is known for it.

V was clipped by 6 bases and J by 14 bases, with 10 bases between them. CDR1 is SQVTM, CDR2 ANQGSEA, per germline. The CDR3 contains 8 residues. Material: peripheral blood mononuclear cells (PBMCs), obtained when the disease was refractory, from a patient treated with antithyroid drugs. The sequence was collected from a female donor with Graves disease. The chain recombines TRBV29-1 with TRBJ1-2; tentative D call: TRBD1 (6 bases). Here the CDR3 DNA reads TGCAGCGTGGCAGGGGTAACCTTC. It encodes CSVAGVTF.